The clone carrying this T cell receptor beta chain is judged medium-sized. What it binds is unknown. A distinct unique molecular identifier was carried by each TCR cDNA molecule. TCRdb processed the 5' RACE reads anew with MiXCR; each CDR3 protein has one entry. This sample carries over 8,500 distinct CDR3 sequences, about 6% of them seen once, and the ten largest clones take around a quarter. The sample originates from a study of spatial heterogeneity in lung cancer. Turning to the study itself: TCR and UMI combinations that were unique each appeared, on average, more than ten times in raw reads. The study, taken as a whole, reports: How many expanded intratumoral alpha and beta TCRs were present tracked the tumor mutation count, which was a count of nonsynonymous mutations.

Trimming took 6 bases from V and 5 from J, leaving 8 bases between them. The CDR3 extends over 11 amino acids. Germline values: CDR1 MNHEY, CDR2 SVGEGT. Time point given: sample taken at primary tumor resection. Researchers sequenced whole RNA taken from tumor, nontumor lung or frozen PBMC without sorting. This sample comprised lung tumor tissue, obtained at surgery. The rearrangement links TRBV6-2 or TRBV6-3 to TRBJ2-7, with unresolved D. The sequence derives from a female donor with early-stage non-small cell lung cancer. CDR3 protein: CASRASHEQYF. The CDR3, as DNA: TGTGCCAGCAGAGCTTCCCACGAGCAGTACTTC.